One sample yielded the 10 T cell receptor beta chains listed below, sequenced in a study of blood T cell repertoires in COVID-19. Profiling relied on immunoSEQ multiplex PCR, and the TCRdb table lists in-frame clones only, not all of them. Of around 150,000 clones listed, roughly 80% were seen once; the top ten hold roughly a fifth. Sample: peripheral blood. The receptor set was obtained from a woman at least 80 years old with acute or convalescent COVID-19.

The chain has TRBV6-1 and TRBJ2-7; no clear D gene. Germline lookup yields CDR1 MNHNS and CDR2 SASEGT. Trimming shortened V by 2 bases and J by 7 bases, and 12 bases separated the two germline ends. The CDR3 runs to 13 residues. The CDR3 DNA sequence: TGTGCCAGCAGTGAATCTCCAGTATGGGAGCAGTACTTC. Amino acid sequence: CASSESPVWEQYF.

J is TRBJ2-7 and V is TRBV18; 7 bases match TRBD1. Germline V CDR1 and CDR2: KGHSH, LQKENI. Trimming cost V 3 bases and J 7 bases; bases outside gene matches: 12. The CDR3 extends over 15 amino acids. CDR3 sequence: CASSPRTGRVGEQYF. The CDR3 nucleotides read TGTGCCAGCTCACCTAGGACAGGTCGCGTGGGTGAGCAGTACTTC.

V gene TRBV7-2 combines with J gene TRBJ2-5, with 9 bases matching TRBD2. There are 16 residues in the CDR3. V shed 3 bases, J shed 5 bases, and the junction held 10 bases outside the gene matches. The germline V gene has CDR1 SGHTA and CDR2 FQGNSA. The DNA for the CDR3 is TGTGCCAGCAGCTTCCTTAGCGGGGGTAGGGGGGAGACCCAGTACTTC. This gives the protein CASSFLSGGRGETQYF.

A few counts support this clone. The chain joins TRBV14 to TRBJ1-2, with D tentatively TRBD1 (5 bases). Trimming removed 2 bases from V and 2 bases from J, with 12 bases in between. The CDR3 runs to 15 residues. Germline CDR1 reads SGHDN; CDR2 reads FVKESK. CDR3: CASSQTYKGNYGYTF. In DNA, the CDR3 is TGTGCCAGCAGCCAAACCTACAAGGGGAACTATGGCTACACCTTC.

The chain recombines TRBV7-8 with TRBJ1-1; D remains ambiguous. CDR3 size: 17 residues. With 1 base removed from V and 1 base from J, the gap between germline ends came to 16 bases. The V gene's germline CDR1 is SGHVS and CDR2 FQNEAQ. Here the CDR3 DNA reads TGTGCCAGCAGCTTAGGCTCCATTTTAATACAGAACACTGAAGCTTTCTTT. Translation gives CASSLGSILIQNTEAFF.

The chain employs TRBV7-9 and TRBJ2-1; possibly TRBD1 for D (5 bases). Trimming took off 5 bases at V and 1 base at J, with 6 bases between the two ends. The CDR3 has 13 residues. Germline V gene data show CDR1 as SEHNR and CDR2 as FQNEAQ (reference sequence). The CDR3 spells CASSKGSYNEQFF. The CDR3 region has the DNA TGTGCCAGCAGCAAGGGGTCCTACAATGAGCAGTTCTTC.

The chain recombines TRBV7-9 with TRBJ2-3, with 13 bases identical to TRBD2. The germline V gene encodes CDR1 SEHNR and CDR2 FQNEAQ (reference sequence). This CDR3 region has 18 residues. V was clipped by 5 bases and J by 6 bases; unmatched bases: 14. CDR3 in amino acids: CASSKGGLAGHRVDTQYF. DNA of the CDR3: TGTGCCAGCAGCAAGGGGGGACTAGCGGGACATAGAGTGGATACGCAGTATTTT.

The chain is built from TRBV11-3 and TRBJ1-6; the D gene is possibly TRBD1 (5 bases). The ends were cut back, 5 bases at V and 7 bases at J, with 12 bases in the middle. Germline CDR1 SGHNT, CDR2 YENEEA. The CDR3 spans 14 residues. CDR3 region: CASSGGGRNSPLHF. The CDR3 nucleotides are TGTGCCAGCAGCGGGGGGGGAAGGAATTCACCCCTCCACTTT.

This chain connects TRBV6-5 to TRBJ2-1; a possible D gene is TRBD2 (5 bases). With 0 bases removed from V and 4 bases from J, the gap between germline ends came to 7 bases. This CDR3 spans 14 amino acids. CDR1 MNHEY and CDR2 SVGAGI come from the germline V gene. The CDR3: CASSYSRTYNEQFF. In nucleotides, the CDR3 is TGTGCCAGCAGTTACTCGAGGACTTACAATGAGCAGTTCTTC.

The chain's CDR3 is CASSWAEGRGKTEAFF. CDR3 sequence (DNA): TGTGCCAGCAGTTGGGCAGAGGGAAGAGGGAAGACTGAAGCTTTCTTT. The V gene is TRBV28, the J gene TRBJ1-1; unclear D gene. This CDR3 comprises 16 residues. The germline V and J ends were trimmed by 4 bases and 5 bases, with 20 bases remaining between them. Germline assignment: CDR1 MDHEN and CDR2 SYDVKM.